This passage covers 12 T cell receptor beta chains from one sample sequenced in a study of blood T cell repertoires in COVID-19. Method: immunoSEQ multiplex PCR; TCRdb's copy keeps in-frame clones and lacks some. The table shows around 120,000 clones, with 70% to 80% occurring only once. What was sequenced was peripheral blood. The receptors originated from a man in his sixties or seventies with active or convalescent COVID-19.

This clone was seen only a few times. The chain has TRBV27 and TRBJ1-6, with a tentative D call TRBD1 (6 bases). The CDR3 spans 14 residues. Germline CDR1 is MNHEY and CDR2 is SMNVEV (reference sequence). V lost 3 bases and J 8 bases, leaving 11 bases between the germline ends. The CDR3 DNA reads TGTGCCAGCAGTTTCAGGGCAGGGGATTCACCCCTCCACTTT. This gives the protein CASSFRAGDSPLHF.

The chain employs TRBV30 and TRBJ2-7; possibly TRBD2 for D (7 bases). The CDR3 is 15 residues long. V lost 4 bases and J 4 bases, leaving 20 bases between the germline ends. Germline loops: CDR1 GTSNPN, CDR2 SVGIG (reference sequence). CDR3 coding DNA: TGTGCCTGGACTTACGTTGGGGGGGCAGGGTACGAGCAGTACTTC. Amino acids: CAWTYVGGAGYEQYF.

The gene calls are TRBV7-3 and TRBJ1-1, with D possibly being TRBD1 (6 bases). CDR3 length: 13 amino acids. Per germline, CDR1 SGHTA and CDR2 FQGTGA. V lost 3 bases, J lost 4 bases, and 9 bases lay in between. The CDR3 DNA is TGTGCCAGCAGCTTCCAGGACAGCACTGAAGCTTTCTTT. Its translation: CASSFQDSTEAFF.

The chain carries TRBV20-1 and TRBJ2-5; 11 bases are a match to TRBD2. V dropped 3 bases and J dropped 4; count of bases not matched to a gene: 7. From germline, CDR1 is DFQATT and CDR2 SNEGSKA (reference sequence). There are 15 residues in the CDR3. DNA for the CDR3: TGCAGTGCTAGTGACCTAGCGGGAGGAGGAGAGACCCAGTACTTC. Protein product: CSASDLAGGGETQYF.

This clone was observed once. Here the CDR3 reads CASSLGGGHGDTQYF. CDR3 sequence (DNA): TGTGCCAGCAGCTTAGGCGGGGGCCACGGTGATACGCAGTATTTT. J is TRBJ2-3 and V is TRBV7-3; weak D call: TRBD2 (7 bases). This CDR3 has 15 amino acids. The V end lost 2 bases, the J end lost 6 bases, and 15 bases lay between the germline ends. The germline V gene encodes CDR1 SGHTA and CDR2 FQGTGA.

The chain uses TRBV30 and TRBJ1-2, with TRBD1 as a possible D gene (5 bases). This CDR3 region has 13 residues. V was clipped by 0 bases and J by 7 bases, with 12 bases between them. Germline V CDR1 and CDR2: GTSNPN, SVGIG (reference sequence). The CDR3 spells CAWSVQAGFGYTF. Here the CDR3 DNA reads TGTGCCTGGAGTGTACAGGCGGGGTTTGGCTACACCTTC.

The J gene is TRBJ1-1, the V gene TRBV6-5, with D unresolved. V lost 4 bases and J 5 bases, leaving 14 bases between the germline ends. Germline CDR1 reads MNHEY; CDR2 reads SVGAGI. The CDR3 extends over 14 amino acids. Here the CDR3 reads CASSSRTTGTEAFF. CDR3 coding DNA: TGTGCCAGCAGTTCACGCACTACCGGGACTGAAGCTTTCTTT.

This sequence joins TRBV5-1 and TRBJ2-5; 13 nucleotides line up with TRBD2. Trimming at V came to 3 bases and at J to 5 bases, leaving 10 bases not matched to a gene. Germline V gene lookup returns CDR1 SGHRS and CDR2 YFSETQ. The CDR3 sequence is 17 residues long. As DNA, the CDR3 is TGCGCCAGCAGCTCCTGGACTAGCGGGGGACCAGGGGAGACCCAGTACTTC. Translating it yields CASSSWTSGGPGETQYF.

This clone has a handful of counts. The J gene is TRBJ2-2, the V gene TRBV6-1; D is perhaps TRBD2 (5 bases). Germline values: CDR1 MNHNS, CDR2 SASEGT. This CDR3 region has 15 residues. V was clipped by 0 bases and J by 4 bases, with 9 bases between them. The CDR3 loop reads CASSEAARVTGELFF. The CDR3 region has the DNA TGTGCCAGCAGTGAAGCGGCGCGGGTCACCGGGGAGCTGTTTTTT.

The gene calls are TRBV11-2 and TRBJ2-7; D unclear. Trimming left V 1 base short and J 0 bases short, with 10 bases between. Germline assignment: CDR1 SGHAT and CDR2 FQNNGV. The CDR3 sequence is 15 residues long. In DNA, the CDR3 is TGTGCCAGCAGCTTAGGTCCTTCTAGCTCCTACGAGCAGTACTTC. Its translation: CASSLGPSSSYEQYF.

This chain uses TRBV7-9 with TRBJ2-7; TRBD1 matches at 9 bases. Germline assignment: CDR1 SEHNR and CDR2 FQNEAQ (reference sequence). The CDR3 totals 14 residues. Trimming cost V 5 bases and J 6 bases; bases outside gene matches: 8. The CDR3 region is CASSRWDREPEQYF. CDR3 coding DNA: TGTGCCAGCAGCCGCTGGGACAGGGAGCCCGAGCAGTACTTC.

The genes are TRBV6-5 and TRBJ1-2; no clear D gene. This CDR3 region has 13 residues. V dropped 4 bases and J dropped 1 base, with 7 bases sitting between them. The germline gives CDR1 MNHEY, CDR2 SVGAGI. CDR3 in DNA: TGTGCCAGCAGTTTAGTCCTTAACTATGGCTACACCTTC. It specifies CASSLVLNYGYTF.